This T cell receptor beta chain originates from a study of shared clonotypes between healthy human individuals. Study in general: Participating donors consisted of two women and a few men aged 18 to 49.

Samples underwent the assay at deep level. Generated by immunoSEQ multiplex PCR, the TCRdb table keeps only in-frame clones and is missing some. The sample records about 980,000 clones, more than 75% being singletons. V dropped 3 bases and J dropped 0 bases, with 15 bases sitting between them. This CDR3 has 16 amino acids. In germline, CDR1 is SGHRS, CDR2 YFSETQ. The sequenced material came from memory CD4+ T cells sorted from blood. The subset here: CD45RA-negative fraction. This chain uses TRBV5-1 with TRBJ1-1; D may be TRBD1 (6 bases). The TCR originated in a man aged 18-30 years in good health. CDR3 nucleotide sequence: TGCGCCAGCAGCTCCGGACAGATTAACATGAACACTGAAGCTTTCTTT. Amino acids: CASSSGQINMNTEAFF.